The 16 T cell receptor beta chains below were found in one sample sequenced in a study of CD8 T cells in Susac syndrome. Roughly 0.45 to 1 ug RNA was reverse transcribed with random hexamers. TCRdb reanalysed the immunoSEQ multiplex PCR reads using MiXCR and keeps one entry per CDR3 protein. This table holds about 190,000 distinct CDR3 sequences, around 95% found once. The sequenced material came from CD4+ T cells from PBMCs. The receptors originated from a human donor in good health.

V and J are TRBV5-6 and TRBJ2-4, with 7 bases matching TRBD1. Losses at the gene ends were 2 bases for V and 4 bases for J; bases not matched to a gene: 3. The length of the CDR3 is 14 residues. Germline V gene data show CDR1 as SGHDT and CDR2 as YYEEEE. The CDR3 DNA reads TGTGCCAGCAGCTTCCGACAGGGAAAAAACATTCAGTACTTC. This sequence encodes CASSFRQGKNIQYF.

The V call is TRBV30, the J call TRBJ2-2; D call uncertain. The CDR3 length is 14 residues. Trimming removed 1 base from V and 3 bases from J, with 9 bases in between. Germline CDR1 reads GTSNPN; CDR2 reads SVGIG (reference sequence). The CDR3 reads CAWSATRDTGELFF. Written as DNA, the CDR3 is TGTGCCTGGAGTGCCACCCGAGACACCGGGGAGCTGTTTTTT.

The chain couples TRBV2 to TRBJ1-2; D unclear. Germline V gives CDR1 SNHLY, CDR2 FYNNEI. Trimming stripped 1 base from V and 3 bases from J, with 9 bases between. The CDR3 extends over 14 amino acids. The CDR3 DNA reads TGTGCCAGCAGTGAAGGATACACCGACTATGGCTACACCTTC. Protein sequence: CASSEGYTDYGYTF.

J is TRBJ2-3 and V is TRBV15; a possible D gene is TRBD2 (6 bases). The CDR3 covers 14 residues. V lost 5 bases and J 2 bases, leaving 11 bases between the germline ends. Germline-derived CDR1 and CDR2 are LNHNV and YYDKDF (reference sequence). This CDR3 is CATSARGTTDTQYF. The CDR3 DNA is TGTGCCACCAGCGCTCGGGGGACCACAGATACGCAGTATTTT.

The genes are TRBV28 and TRBJ2-2, with D possibly TRBD1 on 6 matching bases. The CDR3 loop spans 15 amino acids. V was shortened by 6 bases and J by 4 bases, with 15 bases between the two germline ends. Germline V gene sequence: CDR1 MDHEN, CDR2 SYDVKM. The DNA of the CDR3 is TGTGCCAGCAGGCCTACAGGGCAGCGCACCGGGGAGCTGTTTTTT. It yields the protein CASRPTGQRTGELFF. The full variable domain, rest sourced from reference TRBV28 and TRBJ2-2, is DVKVTQSSRYLVKRTGEKVFLECVQDMDHENMFWYRQDPGLGLRLIYFSYDVKMKEKGDIPEGYSVSREKKERFSLILESASTNQTSMYLCASRPTGQRTGELFFGEGSRLTVL.

The rearrangement uses TRBV19 and TRBJ2-5, with D possibly matching TRBD1 (6 bases). Trimming left V 3 bases short and J 1 base short, with 9 bases between. The germline CDR1 and CDR2 sequences are LNHDA and SQIVND (reference sequence). The CDR3 is 14 residues long. This chain's CDR3 is CASSMSGVQETQYF. The DNA for the CDR3 is TGTGCCAGTAGTATGTCAGGGGTCCAAGAGACCCAGTACTTC.

This sequence joins TRBV12-3 or TRBV12-4 and TRBJ2-5, with 7 bases aligning to TRBD1. The V and J ends lost 6 bases and 0 bases, in that order; junction bases with no gene match: 4. This CDR3 has 14 amino acids. The CDR3 DNA sequence: TGTGCCAGCAGCCGGGACAGAGACCAAGAGACCCAGTACTTC. It translates to CASSRDRDQETQYF.

V is TRBV7-9 and J is TRBJ1-2; D gene unclear. This CDR3 has 13 amino acids. The V end lost 4 bases, the J end lost 7 bases, and 13 bases lay between the germline ends. CDR1 is SEHNR, CDR2 FQNEAQ, per germline (reference sequence). CDR3 nucleotide sequence: TGTGCCAGCAGCTCACAACGTATGATTGGCTACACCTTC. Protein product: CASSSQRMIGYTF.

This chain links TRBV3-1 with TRBJ2-5; 9 nucleotides agree with TRBD1. V lost 6 bases and J lost 2; bases outside the gene matches: 4. Germline values: CDR1 LGHDT, CDR2 YNNKEL (reference sequence). The CDR3 is made up of 14 amino acids. The CDR3 loop is CASRDRGTQETQYF. CDR3 bases: TGTGCCAGCAGGGACAGGGGAACACAAGAGACCCAGTACTTC.

DNA for the CDR3: TGTGCCTGGAGAAGGGGGGACAGGGGGCAAGAGACCCAGTACTTC. This sequence encodes CAWRRGDRGQETQYF. V gene TRBV30 combines with J gene TRBJ2-5, with 11 positions matching TRBD1. Trimming removed 3 bases from V and 2 bases from J; junction bases left unmatched: 5. The CDR3 contains 15 residues. Germline V lookup: CDR1 GTSNPN, CDR2 SVGIG (reference sequence).

V is TRBV30 and J is TRBJ1-1, with no clear D. Germline V gene lookup returns CDR1 GTSNPN and CDR2 SVGIG (reference sequence). CDR3 length: 14 amino acids. V was shortened by 1 base and J by 5 bases, with 14 bases between the two germline ends. CDR3 region: CAWSASFGETEAFF. In DNA form, the CDR3 reads TGTGCCTGGAGTGCCTCTTTCGGGGAAACTGAAGCTTTCTTT.

This sequence joins TRBV29-1 and TRBJ1-3, with 9 positions matching TRBD1. The CDR3 has 15 residues. The V gene's germline CDR1 is SQVTM and CDR2 ANQGSEA. The trim removed 0 bases at V and 7 bases at J, leaving 7 bases unmatched. CDR3 DNA sequence: TGCAGCGTTGAAGACTGGGGGACAGGGTTGAACACCATATATTTT. Translation: CSVEDWGTGLNTIYF.

This clonotype was seen more than once but under ten times. V gene TRBV15 combines with J gene TRBJ1-2; D perhaps matches TRBD1 (5 bases). Trimming cost V 1 base and J 4 bases, with 10 bases left between them. The CDR3 runs to 14 residues. Germline V gene data show CDR1 as LNHNV and CDR2 as YYDKDF (reference sequence). The CDR3 DNA reads TGTGCCACCAGCAGAGGAGGGGATGGCTATGGCTACACCTTC. Its protein product is CATSRGGDGYGYTF.

The chain uses TRBV6-6 and TRBJ2-7; D may match TRBD1 or TRBD2 (6 bases each). Germline V gene sequence: CDR1 MNHNY, CDR2 SVGAGI (reference sequence). The V end lost 6 bases, the J end lost 2 bases, and 11 bases lay between the germline ends. The CDR3 totals 13 residues. The CDR3 is CASRTGAAYEQYV. In nucleotides, the CDR3 is TGTGCCAGCAGAACGGGGGCCGCCTACGAGCAGTACGTC.

This clonotype was seen a few times. The rearrangement joins TRBV6-5 to TRBJ1-4; possibly TRBD1 for D (5 bases). Germline V CDR1 and CDR2: MNHEY, SVGAGI. V was cut by 4 bases and J by 8 bases, with 17 bases left in between. The CDR3 extends over 15 amino acids. In nucleotides, the CDR3 is TGTGCCAGCAGTTCCTCCGGGGCGCGGAGGGAAAAACTGTTTTTT. Its protein product is CASSSSGARREKLFF.

V usage is TRBV20-1 and J usage is TRBJ2-7; D is possibly TRBD2 (5 bases). The CDR3 runs to 12 residues. The ends were cut back, 5 bases at V and 5 bases at J, with 13 bases in the middle. Germline CDR1 and CDR2: DFQATT and SNEGSKA (reference sequence). The DNA of the CDR3 is TGCAGTGCTCGGAGGCCCCCCCACGAGCAGTACGTC. It codes for CSARRPPHEQYV.